This TCR beta chain was sequenced in a study of human T cells and chemical hapten exposure. Stated time point: pre-sensitization, week 0. Stated treatment: therapeutic diphenylcyclopropenone sensitization with weekly scalp DPC. Blood draws came before every patch-test application. In the library, unique molecular identifiers were attached to individual cDNA molecules. TCRdb reprocessed the RACE reads with MiXCR, giving one entry per CDR3 protein. The sample has roughly 60,000 distinct CDR3 sequences, 6.7% seen once. CDR3 length equals 13 residues. Losses at the gene ends were 6 bases for V and 5 bases for J; bases not matched to a gene: 6. The germline gives CDR1 SQVTM, CDR2 ANQGSEA. Many counts were recorded for this clonotype.

This receptor was obtained from a woman aged 25-40 years with alopecia areata. Some clones in this sample may be carry-over from other donors' samples. This specimen was whole blood, taken in connection with sensitization to the hapten diphenylcyclopropenone (DPC). V usage is TRBV29-1 and J usage is TRBJ2-5; 10 bases fit TRBD1. Here the CDR3 DNA reads TGCAGCGTGCTCGGGACAGGGGAGGAGACCCAGTACTTC. It codes for CSVLGTGEETQYF.